The 32 T cell receptor beta chains reported below all come from one sample, sequenced in a study of blood T cell repertoires in COVID-19. The assay was immunoSEQ multiplex PCR, and TCRdb's table has in-frame clones only and misses some. Of some 350,000 clones detected, 83% appear once; the ten largest clones hold roughly 3%. Sequencing was carried out using peripheral blood. The origin of the receptors is a man aged 25 to 40 with active or convalescent COVID-19.

J is TRBJ2-3 and V is TRBV5-4; 8 bases map to TRBD1. V shed 4 bases and J 4 bases; nucleotides not matched to a gene: 5. The CDR3 totals 14 residues. CDR1 and CDR2 (germline): SGHNT, YYREEE (reference sequence). The CDR3 sequence: CASSQDRDSDTQYF. The CDR3 DNA sequence: TGTGCCAGCAGCCAGGACAGGGACTCAGATACGCAGTATTTT.

The CDR3 loop reads CASSLAPGPGANVLTF. The CDR3 DNA reads as TGTGCCAGCAGCTTAGCGCCGGGTCCTGGGGCCAACGTCCTGACTTTC. The chain uses TRBV7-9 and TRBJ2-6; D is undetermined. The CDR3 is 16 residues long. V gave up 0 bases and J gave up 2 bases, with 8 bases separating them. Germline-derived CDR1 and CDR2 are SEHNR and FQNEAQ (reference sequence). Variable domain in full (rest from reference TRBV7-9 and TRBJ2-6): DTGVSQNPRHKITKRGQNVTFRCDPISEHNRLYWYRQTLGQGPEFLTYFQNEAQLEKSRLLSDRFSAERPKGSFSTLEIQRTEQGDSAMYLCASSLAPGPGANVLTFGAGSRLTVL.

Only a few counts were recorded for this clone. J is TRBJ1-2 and V is TRBV7-2; no clear D gene. Trimming took 4 bases from V and 7 from J, leaving 16 bases between them. The CDR3 is 14 amino acids. Germline assignment: CDR1 SGHTA and CDR2 FQGNSA. CDR3 residues: CASSSILAGFGYTF. The CDR3 DNA sequence: TGTGCCAGCAGCTCTATATTAGCTGGGTTTGGCTACACCTTC.

This sequence joins TRBV7-2 and TRBJ1-2, with 10 nucleotides matching TRBD1. Germline lookup yields CDR1 SGHTA and CDR2 FQGNSA. The CDR3 runs 18 residues. The junction had 17 bases not matched to a gene; V was cut back by 3 bases and J by 7 bases. The CDR3 protein is CASSLWGSGQGLRGGYTF. For the CDR3, the DNA is TGTGCCAGCAGCTTGTGGGGTTCGGGACAGGGGCTGAGGGGTGGCTACACCTTC.

The chain is built from TRBV5-1 and TRBJ1-4, with TRBD1 identical over 11 bases. CDR1 is SGHRS, CDR2 YFSETQ, per germline. The CDR3 has 17 amino acids. V lost 4 bases to trimming and J lost 7 bases; unmatched junction nucleotides: 12. This CDR3 is CASSPGTGGAGGEKLFF. The CDR3 DNA sequence: TGCGCCAGCAGCCCCGGGACAGGGGGGGCCGGGGGTGAAAAACTGTTTTTT.

The chain's CDR3 is CAWSDGGWTEAFF. The DNA of the CDR3 is TGTGCCTGGAGTGACGGGGGGTGGACTGAAGCTTTCTTT. This rearrangement joins TRBV30 to TRBJ1-1, with D perhaps TRBD1 (5 bases). Germline V gene data show CDR1 as GTSNPN and CDR2 as SVGIG (reference sequence). V was cut by 1 base and J by 5 bases, with 11 bases left in between. The CDR3 is 13 amino acids.

In regard to this clone: Other DNA sequences of this sample code for an identical CDR3. This chain links TRBV4-3 with TRBJ2-3; D is possibly TRBD2 (5 bases). CDR1 is LGHNA and CDR2 is YSLEER in the germline V gene. V was trimmed by 1 base and J by 0 bases, leaving 8 bases between them. CDR3 size: 15 residues. CDR3 bases: TGCGCCAGCAGCCAAGCGGGATCTAGCACAGATACGCAGTATTTT. Translating gives CASSQAGSSTDTQYF.

The gene calls are TRBV29-1 and TRBJ2-5, with TRBD2 identical over 10 bases. This CDR3 contains 14 residues. CDR1 is SQVTM and CDR2 is ANQGSEA in the germline V gene. V shed 4 bases, J shed 4 bases, and the junction held 6 bases outside the gene matches. CDR3 sequence (DNA): TGCAGCGTTGCAAGAGCGGGAGGGAGAGAGACCCAGTACTTC. This encodes CSVARAGGRETQYF. Together with reference TRBV29-1 and TRBJ2-5, the CDR3 gives the full variable domain: SAVISQKPSRDICQRGTSLTIQCQVDSQVTMMFWYRQQPGQSLTLIATANQGSEATYESGFVIDKFPISRPNLTFSTLTVSNMSPEDSSIYLCSVARAGGRETQYFGPGTRLLVL.

The chain carries TRBV27 and TRBJ1-1; D may be TRBD1 (5 bases). V lost 4 bases to trimming and J lost 1 base, with 10 bases between them. The CDR3 has 14 amino acids. CDR1 is MNHEY, CDR2 SMNVEV, per germline (reference sequence). The CDR3 loop is CASSSGRANTEAFF. The DNA of the CDR3 is TGTGCCAGCAGTTCGGGCAGGGCGAACACTGAAGCTTTCTTT.

The CDR3 DNA sequence: TGTGCCAGCAGCTTAGCGCTGGCGGGGTGGCTTCAGCCCCAGCATTTT. Encoded protein: CASSLALAGWLQPQHF. The gene calls are TRBV7-2 and TRBJ1-5; D is ambiguous. Trimming removed 0 bases from V and 6 bases from J, with 15 bases in between. The CDR3 has 16 amino acids. The V gene's germline CDR1 is SGHTA and CDR2 FQGNSA.

The chain carries TRBV18 and TRBJ2-1; D not resolved. CDR3 size: 12 residues. CDR1 and CDR2 (germline): KGHSH, LQKENI. Trimming took 3 bases from V and 8 from J, leaving 8 bases between them. CDR3 DNA: TGTGCCAGCTCACCCGAGGAAGATGAGCAGTTCTTC. It is translated as CASSPEEDEQFF.

This chain joins TRBV11-2 and TRBJ2-1; no definite D call. CDR3 size: 15 residues. V lost 1 base and J 0 bases, leaving 7 bases between the germline ends. Per the germline V gene, CDR1 is SGHAT and CDR2 is FQNNGV. The CDR3 DNA follows: TGTGCCAGCAGCTTAGTTCTGAGCTCCTACAATGAGCAGTTCTTC. This gives the protein CASSLVLSSYNEQFF.

The chain couples TRBV30 to TRBJ1-2; the D gene is possibly TRBD1 (5 bases). Germline CDR1 is GTSNPN and CDR2 is SVGIG (reference sequence). This CDR3 has 14 residues. The germline V and J ends were trimmed by 2 bases and 1 base, with 11 bases remaining between them. The CDR3 DNA follows: TGTGCCTGGAGTAGTCTCAGGGATAACTATGGCTACACCTTC. Translating gives CAWSSLRDNYGYTF.

CDR3 in DNA: TGTGCCAGCAGTTACTCGAGCGGGACAGGGATGAGAGGCGAGCAGTACTTC. Its protein is CASSYSSGTGMRGEQYF. The chain couples TRBV6-2 or TRBV6-3 to TRBJ2-7, with TRBD1 matching over 9 bases. The junction had 12 bases not matched to a gene; V was cut back by 0 bases and J by 6 bases. There are 17 residues in the CDR3. Germline loops: CDR1 MNHEY, CDR2 SVGEGT.

The gene calls are TRBV18 and TRBJ2-7; D possibly corresponds to TRBD1 (6 bases). CDR3 length: 13 residues. With 2 bases removed from V and 5 bases from J, the gap between germline ends came to 10 bases. In germline, CDR1 is KGHSH, CDR2 LQKENI. CDR3 sequence: CASSPGAGDEQYF. The DNA of the CDR3 is TGTGCCAGCTCACCAGGGGCAGGGGACGAGCAGTACTTC.

CDR3 protein: CASSTRTSVTDTQYF. In DNA, the CDR3 is TGTGCCAGCAGCACACGGACTAGCGTTACAGATACGCAGTATTTT. The rearrangement uses TRBV9 and TRBJ2-3; 9 bases map to TRBD2. Germline V CDR1 and CDR2: SGDLS, YYNGEE. With V trimmed by 4 bases and J by 3 bases, 6 bases remained unmatched. This CDR3 comprises 15 residues.

The V and J genes are TRBV7-2 and TRBJ1-2; 9 nucleotides match TRBD1. CDR3 size: 15 residues. The V and J ends lost 5 bases and 7 bases, in that order; junction bases with no gene match: 11. The germline V gene has CDR1 SGHTA and CDR2 FQGNSA. CDR3 protein: CASSPPGQGRGGYTF. In DNA, the CDR3 is TGTGCCAGCAGCCCACCGGGACAGGGTAGGGGTGGCTACACCTTC.

V is TRBV18 and J is TRBJ2-1; 9 bases line up with TRBD1. The ends lost 6 bases at V and 8 bases at J; junction bases unmatched: 14. CDR3 length equals 16 residues. CDR1 and CDR2 (germline): KGHSH, LQKENI. The CDR3 protein is CASSPGTGIGTDEQFF. CDR3 nucleotides: TGTGCCAGCTCCCCCGGGACAGGGATCGGAACAGATGAGCAGTTCTTC.

This clone has only a few counts. V gene TRBV6-1 combines with J gene TRBJ1-2; D not certain. The CDR3 consists of 13 residues. The germline V gene has CDR1 MNHNS and CDR2 SASEGT. Trimming stripped 1 base from V and 8 bases from J, with 11 bases between. The CDR3 DNA reads TGTGCCAGCAGTGAAGGGCACACAAACGGCTACACCTTC. Protein product: CASSEGHTNGYTF.

This clone was seen more than once but under ten times. The chain joins TRBV19 to TRBJ1-6; D is undetermined. The CDR3 consists of 17 residues. Germline CDR1 reads LNHDA; CDR2 reads SQIVND (reference sequence). V was pared by 4 bases and J by 0 bases, with 13 bases between. CDR3 coding DNA: TGTGCCAGTAGTAGAATTACAGAGAGCTCCTATAATTCACCCCTCCACTTT. Translation: CASSRITESSYNSPLHF.

This clone appeared once. The rearrangement links TRBV18 to TRBJ2-7, with TRBD2 matching over 12 bases. Germline-derived CDR1 and CDR2 are KGHSH and LQKENI. Trimming at V came to 0 bases and at J to 3 bases, leaving 18 bases not matched to a gene. The CDR3 is 21 residues long. CDR3 bases: TGTGCCAGCTCACCACCGGGGACACTCGAGGTCCTAGCGGGAGGGGGCTACGAGCAGTACTTC. Translating gives CASSPPGTLEVLAGGGYEQYF.

The rearrangement uses TRBV7-9 and TRBJ2-3; D is ambiguous. Trimming left V 1 base short and J 4 bases short, with 9 bases between. The CDR3 runs to 14 residues. CDR1 is SEHNR and CDR2 is FQNEAQ in the germline V gene (reference sequence). The CDR3 is CASSLDSAADTQYF. The DNA of the CDR3 is TGTGCCAGCAGCTTAGATAGTGCGGCAGATACGCAGTATTTT.

The J gene is TRBJ1-1, the V gene TRBV5-1, with a weak D call TRBD1 (5 bases). The germline V and J ends were trimmed by 4 bases and 0 bases, with 10 bases remaining between them. The CDR3 is 14 amino acids. Germline assignment: CDR1 SGHRS and CDR2 YFSETQ. Here the CDR3 DNA reads TGCGCCAGCAGCGACACAGGTATGAACACTGAAGCTTTCTTT. This codes for CASSDTGMNTEAFF.

The V call is TRBV9, the J call TRBJ1-2; D not certain. V shed 4 bases and J shed 4 bases, with 11 bases lying between them. Germline V gene lookup returns CDR1 SGDLS and CDR2 YYNGEE. This CDR3 contains 13 residues. Written as DNA, the CDR3 is TGTGCCAGCAGCCAAGCCGAGGGCTATGGCTACACCTTC. This gives the protein CASSQAEGYGYTF.

V is TRBV6-2 or TRBV6-3 and J is TRBJ2-7; D gene unclear. The germline V gene encodes CDR1 MNHEY and CDR2 SVGEGT. V dropped 0 bases and J dropped 2 bases, with 20 bases sitting between them. There are 18 residues in the CDR3. This chain's CDR3 is CASSYSGVGPRSPYEQYF. In nucleotides, the CDR3 is TGTGCCAGCAGTTACTCCGGAGTAGGTCCCCGCAGCCCCTACGAGCAGTACTTC.

The rearrangement uses TRBV9 and TRBJ2-3, with 8 bases that match TRBD2. This CDR3 is 15 amino acids long. After removal of 2 bases from V and 1 base from J, the junction contained 3 bases not matched to a gene. In germline, CDR1 is SGDLS, CDR2 YYNGEE. The CDR3 protein is CASSVRGGRTDTQYF. CDR3 coding DNA: TGTGCCAGCAGCGTCCGGGGGGGTCGCACAGATACGCAGTATTTT.

This clone was recorded once. J is TRBJ1-2 and V is TRBV28, with no clear D. This CDR3 is 12 amino acids long. Germline V CDR1 and CDR2: MDHEN, SYDVKM. V was shortened by 6 bases and J by 3 bases, with 8 bases between the two germline ends. CDR3 sequence (DNA): TGTGCCAGCAGCGGGAGCGACTATGGCTACACCTTC. Translated, it gives CASSGSDYGYTF.

The gene calls are TRBV3-1 (or the pseudogene TRBV3-2) and TRBJ2-2; D is possibly TRBD1 (5 bases). The CDR3 sequence is 16 residues long. Germline V lookup: CDR1 LGHDT, CDR2 YNNKEL (reference sequence). V was shortened by 1 base and J by 1 base, with 10 bases between the two germline ends. Here the CDR3 reads CASSQVTGLNTGELFF. The CDR3, as DNA: TGTGCCAGCAGCCAAGTAACAGGCCTGAACACCGGGGAGCTGTTTTTT.

The chain combines TRBV5-4 with TRBJ2-1; 7 bases agree with TRBD2. Germline V gene lookup returns CDR1 SGHNT and CDR2 YYREEE (reference sequence). The CDR3 runs 12 residues. With 0 bases clipped from V and 9 bases from J, the junction kept 0 bases outside the gene matches. The CDR3 region has the DNA TGTGCCAGCAGCTTGGGGGAGGGTGAGCAGTTCTTC. Residues: CASSLGEGEQFF. Full variable domain (rest looked up from reference TRBV5-4 and TRBJ2-1): ETGVTQSPTHLIKTRGQQVTLRCSSQSGHNTVSWYQQALGQGPQFIFQYYREEENGRGNFPPRFSGLQFPNYSSELNVNALELDDSALYLCASSLGEGEQFFGPGTRLTVL.

This clone turned up a few times. The chain employs TRBV2 and TRBJ2-1; the match to TRBD2 covers 7 bases. The CDR3 spans 14 residues. The germline V gene encodes CDR1 SNHLY and CDR2 FYNNEI. The V segment lost 3 bases and the J segment 8 bases; nucleotides outside the gene matches: 7. In nucleotides, the CDR3 is TGTGCCAGCAGTGAGGTCGGAGCGGGATATGAGCAGTTCTTC. The encoded protein is CASSEVGAGYEQFF.

To note about this clone: At one boundary the junction diverges from the germline segment, which might be a read error. This rearrangement joins TRBV7-9 to TRBJ1-1, with D possibly being TRBD1 (5 bases). The CDR3 sequence is 16 residues long. Germline lookup yields CDR1 SEHNR and CDR2 FQNEAQ (reference sequence). The CDR3 coding sequence is TGTGCCAGCAGCTTAGAAGTTGTGGGGGGGAACTCTGAAGCTTTCTTT. Translating gives CASSLEVVGGNSEAFF.

The chain links TRBV30 to TRBJ2-5; 7 positions match TRBD2. The CDR3 runs to 13 residues. CDR1 and CDR2 from the germline V gene are GTSNPN and SVGIG (reference sequence). J was trimmed by 4 bases and V by 3 bases; bases with no gene match: 5. For the CDR3, the DNA is TGTGCCTGGAGGGTGGGAGGGATAGAGACCCAGTACTTC. Protein: CAWRVGGIETQYF.